This T cell receptor (beta chain) was documented in a study of blood T cell repertoires in COVID-19. Original handling: Amplification with reference gene primers provided the estimates of nucleated cell counts. Method: immunoSEQ multiplex PCR; TCRdb's copy keeps in-frame clones and lacks some. V, J and clone size are those of that table, while D and trimming were read from the DNA. The sample comprises about 150,000 clones, 80% to 90% of which are singletons, and roughly 3% rests with the top ten. The CDR3 consists of 14 residues. Germline V lookup: CDR1 SGHDN, CDR2 FVKESK. The J segment lost 4 bases and the V segment lost 4 bases, leaving 2 bases of the junction unmatched.

The source of this sequence is a man aged 70-80 years with acute or convalescent COVID-19. What was sequenced was peripheral blood. V usage is TRBV14 and J usage is TRBJ2-7; 12 bases are a match to TRBD2. CDR3 coding DNA: TGTGCCAGCAGCCGACTAGCGGGAGTGTACGAGCAGTACTTC. Its translation is CASSRLAGVYEQYF.